This T cell receptor beta chain was documented in a study of radiotherapy plus CTLA-4 blockade in lung cancer. About the research overall: Among patients, about 17% showed objective responses, and 25% to 35% had disease control.

Points on this clone: Antigen unknown.

Treatment of patients with chemo-refractory metastatic non-small-cell lung cancer consisted of focal radiation plus CTLA-4 blockade with ipilimumab. The study, taken as a whole, reports: The best prediction of response reportedly came from early blood T cell clone dynamics, with interferon-beta. Blood TCR clones of tumor origin expanded after radiotherapy plus ipilimumab.

Profiled with immunoSEQ multiplex PCR; TCRdb holds only in-frame clones, not every one. The table records 90,000 to 150,000 clones, 65% to 85% of them present only once. Sequencing was performed on peripheral blood, taken from a patient treated with radiotherapy plus ipilimumab. The sequence was collected from a human donor with non-small cell lung cancer who had a partial response to radiotherapy plus ipilimumab.

DNA for the CDR3: TGTGCCAGCGAGACGAGAGGGTTCACTGAAGCTTTCTTT. Its translation: CASETRGFTEAFF. This chain joins TRBV28 and TRBJ1-1; D not resolved. V was cut by 8 bases and J by 4 bases, with 14 bases left in between. This CDR3 has 13 residues. Germline lookup yields CDR1 MDHEN and CDR2 SYDVKM.